The 17 T cell receptor beta chains presented below share a single source sample, sequenced in a study of cytomegalovirus exposure and HLA in healthy donors. In the PCR, 60 Vbeta and 13 Jbeta primers were used. TCRdb's copy holds only in-frame clones and misses some; the assay was immunoSEQ multiplex PCR. The sample table sets out some 140,000 clones. Sequenced: PBMCs. These TCRs come from a woman aged 40 to 55 in good health and CMV-seronegative.

V is TRBV7-9 and J is TRBJ1-5; TRBD1 agrees at 7 bases. The V gene end was trimmed by 2 bases and the J gene end by 5 bases; junction bases not matched to a gene: 3. The germline CDR1 and CDR2 sequences are SEHNR and FQNEAQ (reference sequence). This CDR3 has 14 residues. CDR3 sequence (DNA): TGTGCCAGCAGCTTATCTACAGGGGATCAGCCCCAGCATTTT. This translates into CASSLSTGDQPQHF.

The CDR3 DNA follows: TGTGCCAGCAGCCCCAATTCTCGGGGGGCTGGGGGCAATCAGCCCCAGCATTTT. Encoded protein: CASSPNSRGAGGNQPQHF. The rearrangement uses TRBV7-3 and TRBJ1-5, with a weak D call TRBD1 (6 bases). From germline, CDR1 is SGHTA and CDR2 FQGTGA. V lost 5 bases to trimming and J lost 2 bases, with 22 bases between them. The CDR3 sequence is 18 residues long. Variable domain in full (rest from reference TRBV7-3 and TRBJ1-5): GAGVSQTPSNKVTEKGKYVELRCDPISGHTALYWYRQSLGQGPEFLIYFQGTGAADDSGLPNDRFFAVRPEGSVSTLKIQRTERGDSAVYLCASSPNSRGAGGNQPQHFGDGTRLSIL.

This chain uses TRBV7-2 with TRBJ2-7; 10 nucleotides align to TRBD1. The trim removed 4 bases at V and 5 bases at J, leaving 5 bases unmatched. The CDR3 contains 14 residues. CDR1 and CDR2 (germline): SGHTA, FQGNSA. The CDR3 nucleotides read TGTGCCAGCAGCTCGGACAGGGGGATGAACGAGCAGTACTTC. This encodes CASSSDRGMNEQYF.

This chain links TRBV28 with TRBJ2-3, with D possibly TRBD2 on 6 matching bases. Germline CDR1 and CDR2: MDHEN and SYDVKM. The germline V and J ends were trimmed by 3 bases and 10 bases, with 14 bases remaining between them. The CDR3 covers 13 residues. In DNA form, the CDR3 reads TGTGCCAGCAGTTTGGAGGGTGCGGGGTCGCAGTATTTT. Amino acid sequence: CASSLEGAGSQYF.

The chain uses TRBV6-4 and TRBJ2-3, with 12 bases matching TRBD2. This CDR3 region has 16 residues. After removal of 0 bases from V and 4 bases from J, the junction contained 2 bases not matched to a gene. Germline CDR1 is MRHNA and CDR2 is SNTAGT. Here the CDR3 DNA reads TGTGCCAGCAGTGACTCTTCTAGCGGGGGGGCAGATACGCAGTATTTT. This codes for CASSDSSSGGADTQYF.

This chain uses TRBV29-1 with TRBJ2-7; TRBD1 matches 9 bases. Unmatched junction bases numbered 4, after V lost 2 bases and J lost 5 bases. The CDR3 contains 13 residues. Germline CDR1 is SQVTM and CDR2 is ANQGSEA. The CDR3 bases are TGCAGCGTTGAAACAGGGGGCGCCGACGAGCAGTACTTC. Encoded protein: CSVETGGADEQYF.

This chain uses TRBV5-1 with TRBJ1-3, with D unclear. The V end was cut by 4 bases, the J end by 4 bases, with 9 bases between. Germline V gives CDR1 SGHRS, CDR2 YFSETQ. CDR3 length: 13 amino acids. Here the CDR3 reads CASSVTGGNTIYF. DNA for the CDR3: TGCGCCAGCAGCGTGACCGGGGGAAACACCATATATTTT.

The chain joins TRBV7-2 to TRBJ1-3, with 7 bases lining up with TRBD1. V shed 1 base, J shed 4 bases, and the junction held 1 base outside the gene matches. CDR1 is SGHTA and CDR2 is FQGNSA in the germline V gene. The CDR3 runs to 14 residues. Here the CDR3 reads CASSLGQGGNTIYF. The CDR3 region has the DNA TGTGCCAGCAGCTTAGGACAGGGAGGAAACACCATATATTTT. Supplemented by reference TRBV7-2 and TRBJ1-3, the full variable domain reads GAGVSQSPSNKVTEKGKDVELRCDPISGHTALYWYRQSLGQGLEFLIYFQGNSAPDKSGLPSDRFSAERTGGSVSTLTIQRTQQEDSAVYLCASSLGQGGNTIYFGEGSWLTVV.

The chain employs TRBV7-3 and TRBJ2-5, with 11 bases identical to TRBD1. CDR1 and CDR2 from the germline V gene are SGHTA and FQGTGA. The CDR3 runs 15 residues. Unmatched junction bases numbered 7, after V lost 6 bases and J lost 4 bases. The CDR3 loop is CASSSGTGGRETQYF. CDR3 in DNA: TGTGCCAGCAGTTCCGGGACAGGGGGACGAGAGACCCAGTACTTC.

This chain connects TRBV6-5 to TRBJ2-7; no reliable D call. CDR3 size: 11 residues. Germline values: CDR1 MNHEY, CDR2 SVGAGI. CDR3 amino acids: CPLWVHYEQYV. The CDR3 nucleotides are TGTCCACTTTGGGTTCACTACGAGCAGTACGTC.

The V call is TRBV28, the J call TRBJ1-1; no definite D call. With 5 bases removed from V and 6 bases from J, the gap between germline ends came to 16 bases. Per germline, CDR1 MDHEN and CDR2 SYDVKM. The CDR3 covers 14 residues. The CDR3 is CASSPPPGGPEAFF. In nucleotides, the CDR3 is TGTGCCAGCAGTCCTCCCCCGGGCGGGCCTGAAGCTTTCTTT. The full variable domain, in which reference TRBV28 and TRBJ1-1 provide the parts outside the CDR3, is DVKVTQSSRYLVKRTGEKVFLECVQDMDHENMFWYRQDPGLGLRLIYFSYDVKMKEKGDIPEGYSVSREKKERFSLILESASTNQTSMYLCASSPPPGGPEAFFGQGTRLTVV.

This chain uses TRBV7-3 with TRBJ2-5, with 9 nucleotides matching TRBD2. Germline V gives CDR1 SGHTA, CDR2 FQGTGA. The CDR3 runs to 15 residues. After removal of 5 bases from V and 4 bases from J, the junction contained 8 bases not matched to a gene. The CDR3 here is CASSLAGGLGETQYF. In nucleotides, the CDR3 is TGTGCCAGCAGCCTCGCGGGGGGGCTCGGAGAGACCCAGTACTTC.

The chain is built from TRBV6-5 and TRBJ1-3; possible D gene TRBD1, 5 bases. The germline CDR1 and CDR2 sequences are MNHEY and SVGAGI. CDR3 size: 15 residues. V dropped 0 bases and J dropped 4 bases, with 10 bases sitting between them. The CDR3 nucleotides are TGTGCCAGCAGTTACTCGGTGGGGCACGGAAACACCATATATTTT. Protein product: CASSYSVGHGNTIYF.

The V gene is TRBV5-8, the J gene TRBJ2-2, with TRBD2 identical over 9 bases. The CDR3 consists of 16 residues. The germline V gene encodes CDR1 SGHTS and CDR2 YDEGEE. V was pared by 6 bases and J by 5 bases, with 11 bases of the junction left unmatched. The CDR3 region is CASTTKRGGGTGELFF. CDR3 coding DNA: TGTGCCAGCACGACGAAACGCGGGGGGGGGACCGGGGAGCTGTTTTTT. The complete variable domain, with remaining parts taken from reference TRBV5-8 and TRBJ2-2, reads EAGVTQSPTHLIKTRGQQATLRCSPISGHTSVYWYQQALGLGLQFLLWYDEGEERNRGNFPPRFSGRQFPNYSSELNVNALELEDSALYLCASTTKRGGGTGELFFGEGSRLTVL.

V usage is TRBV6-6 and J usage is TRBJ2-3; D possibly corresponds to TRBD2 (6 bases). Trimming cost V 8 bases and J 0 bases, with 6 bases left between them. CDR3 size: 12 residues. The germline V gene encodes CDR1 MNHNY and CDR2 SVGAGI (reference sequence). DNA of the CDR3: TGTGCCAGCGGGGGGAGCACAGATACGCAGTATTTT. As protein: CASGGSTDTQYF.

The V and J genes are TRBV9 and TRBJ2-7; 9 bases are shared with TRBD1. The germline CDR1 and CDR2 sequences are SGDLS and YYNGEE. This CDR3 has 15 amino acids. Trimming removed 0 bases from V and 2 bases from J; junction bases left unmatched: 3. The CDR3 DNA reads as TGTGCCAGCAGCGTAGCCGGGACAGGGACCTACGAGCAGTACTTC. Amino acid sequence: CASSVAGTGTYEQYF.

The chain joins TRBV2 to TRBJ1-1; no firm D call. Trimming stripped 0 bases from V and 11 bases from J, with 13 bases between. The CDR3 loop spans 13 amino acids. Germline values: CDR1 SNHLY, CDR2 FYNNEI. The CDR3 sequence: CASSEAARSEAFF. For the CDR3, the DNA is TGTGCCAGCAGTGAAGCGGCCAGGTCCGAGGCTTTCTTT.